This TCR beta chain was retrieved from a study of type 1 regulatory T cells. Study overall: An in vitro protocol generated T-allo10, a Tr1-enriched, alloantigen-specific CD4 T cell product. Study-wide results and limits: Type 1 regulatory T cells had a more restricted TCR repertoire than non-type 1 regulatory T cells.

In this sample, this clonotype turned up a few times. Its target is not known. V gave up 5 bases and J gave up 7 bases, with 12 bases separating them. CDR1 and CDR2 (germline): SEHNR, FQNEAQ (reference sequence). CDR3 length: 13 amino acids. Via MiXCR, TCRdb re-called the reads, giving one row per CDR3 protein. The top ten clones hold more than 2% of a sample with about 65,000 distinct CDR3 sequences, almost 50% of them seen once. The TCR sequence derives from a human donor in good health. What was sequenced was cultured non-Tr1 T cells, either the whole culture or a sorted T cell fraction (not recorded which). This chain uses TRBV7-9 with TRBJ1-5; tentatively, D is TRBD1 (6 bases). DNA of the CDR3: TGTGCCAGCAGCAGACAGGAAGGGCAGCCCCAGCATTTT. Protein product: CASSRQEGQPQHF.